This TCR beta chain was recorded in a study of T cell responses to AZD1222 COVID-19 vaccine. TCRdb's table, derived via immunoSEQ multiplex PCR, lists solely in-frame clones and lacks some. Here the sample spans about 150,000 clones, roughly nine tenths being singletons. Second-dose groups at about 4 or about 12 weeks were pooled. General observations from the study: Per reports, nearly half of all spike-specific TCRs target regions that are unmutated in variants. Donors in the cohort were predominantly white British and more often female, and clonal diversity was possibly underestimated.

With regard to this clone: Its specificity is unknown.

This TCR was recovered from an adult who received the AZD1222 COVID-19 vaccine. The source material was peripheral blood, sampled 28 days after the second AZD1222 dose.

CDR3 nucleotide sequence: TGTGCCAGTAGTCCCATCCTCTCGACCGGGGAGCTGTTTTTT. Encoded protein: CASSPILSTGELFF. This sequence joins TRBV19 and TRBJ2-2, with unresolved D. The V end lost 5 bases, the J end lost 5 bases, and 12 bases lay between the germline ends. Germline values: CDR1 LNHDA, CDR2 SQIVND (reference sequence). The CDR3 runs to 14 residues.